This T cell receptor beta chain comes out of a study of T cells in localized non-small cell lung cancer. Produced via immunoSEQ multiplex PCR; TCRdb's table is partial and in-frame only. Of 1,400 to 1,500 clones listed, around 24% are singletons. General study points: The study found T cell clonality highest in uninvolved adjacent lung, above tumor. One tumor region alone was sequenced, and heterogeneity therefore remains possible.

This CDR3 is built from 14 residues. Germline lookup yields CDR1 MNHGY and CDR2 SAAAGT. V shed 9 bases and J shed 10 bases, with 22 bases lying between them. The table lists this clone with a few counts. Its antigen remains unknown. The chain is built from TRBV6-8 and TRBJ2-1; TRBD2 is a possible D gene (6 bases). The source material was normal lung tissue next to the tumor, sampled before any cancer treatment. The TCR originated in a woman between 40 and 69 years old with stage I lung adenocarcinoma. The CDR3 DNA follows: TGTGCCAGTCGGGACTTCACCCCATCCGGGGAGCAGTTCTTC. Its protein is CASRDFTPSGEQFF.